The source of this T cell receptor beta chain is a study of Graves' ophthalmopathy and Graves' hyperthyroidism. This clonotype was seen repeatedly, ten times or more. As yet, its antigen is unknown. Findings and limits, study-wide: At around 68% sensitivity and approximately 72% specificity, the model predicted progression of the ophthalmopathy.

Amplifying from RNA transcripts, the study obtained TCR beta CDR3 regions. First-round RT-PCR with HTBI primers preceded a second-round multiplex PCR. MiXCR was run by TCRdb on the multiplex PCR reads, yielding one entry per CDR3 protein. Of about 200,000 distinct CDR3 sequences listed, 25% to 30% are singletons. Moderate-to-severe activity, CAS ≥3, NOSPECS ≥4 and duration under 3 months were recorded for donors with ophthalmopathy. Patients with other autoimmune diseases, uncontrolled infections, pregnancy or lactation were excluded. The source of the PBMCs was approximately 10 ml of fresh peripheral blood. The TCR was taken from a man between 50 and 59 years old with Graves' ophthalmopathy. Specimen: peripheral blood.

CDR3 nucleotide sequence: TGTGCCAGCAGCCTACAGGGAGTTGTCGGCTATGGCTACACCTTC. It is translated as CASSLQGVVGYGYTF. The V gene is TRBV3-1, the J gene TRBJ1-2; D may be TRBD1 (6 bases). V was clipped by 4 bases and J by 4 bases, with 16 bases between them. CDR1 and CDR2 (germline): LGHDT, YNNKEL (reference sequence). The CDR3 is made up of 15 amino acids.